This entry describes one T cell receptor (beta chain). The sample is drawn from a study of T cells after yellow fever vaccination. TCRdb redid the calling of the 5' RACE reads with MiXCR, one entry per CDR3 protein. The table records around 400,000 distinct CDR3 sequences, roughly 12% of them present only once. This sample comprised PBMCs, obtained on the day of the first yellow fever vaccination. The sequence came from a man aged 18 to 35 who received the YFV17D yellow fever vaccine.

The chain's CDR3 is CASSLGTLNYGYTF. The CDR3 region has the DNA TGTGCCAGCAGCCTAGGGACACTGAACTATGGCTACACCTTC. This rearrangement joins TRBV5-4 to TRBJ1-2, with D tentatively TRBD1 (6 bases). The CDR3 totals 14 residues. CDR1 is SGHNT and CDR2 is YYREEE in the germline V gene (reference sequence). The V end lost 4 bases, the J end lost 2 bases, and 12 bases lay between the germline ends.